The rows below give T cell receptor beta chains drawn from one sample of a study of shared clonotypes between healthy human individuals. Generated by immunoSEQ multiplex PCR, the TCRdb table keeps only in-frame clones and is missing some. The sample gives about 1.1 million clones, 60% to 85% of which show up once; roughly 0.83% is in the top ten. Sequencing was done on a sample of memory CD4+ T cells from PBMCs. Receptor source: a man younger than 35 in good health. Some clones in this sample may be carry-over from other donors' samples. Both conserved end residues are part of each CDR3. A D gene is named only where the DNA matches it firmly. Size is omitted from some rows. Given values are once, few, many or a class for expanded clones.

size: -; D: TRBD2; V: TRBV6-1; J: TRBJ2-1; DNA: TGTGCCAGCAGCCTGAGCGGGACCATCAATGAGCAGTTCTTC; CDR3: CASSLSGTINEQFF
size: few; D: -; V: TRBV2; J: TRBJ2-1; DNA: TGTGCCAGCAAATTCCAGGGGCTGGGGAATGAGCAGTTCTTC; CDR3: CASKFQGLGNEQFF
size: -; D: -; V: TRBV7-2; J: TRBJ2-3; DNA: TGTGCCAGCAGCTTAGTTTTAAGTTTTTCAGATACGCAGTATTTT; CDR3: CASSLVLSFSDTQYF
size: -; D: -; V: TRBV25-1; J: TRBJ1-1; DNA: TGTGCCAGCAGTGGGGGGGGAAACGAAGCTTTCTTT; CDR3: CASSGGGNEAFF
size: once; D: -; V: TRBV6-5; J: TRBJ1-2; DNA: TGTGCCAGCAGTTACCACAGTACAGGGAACTATGGCTACACCTTC; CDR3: CASSYHSTGNYGYTF
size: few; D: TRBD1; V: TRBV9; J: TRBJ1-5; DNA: TGTGCCAGCAGCACGCAACCGGGACAGGGCCAGCCCCAGCATTTT; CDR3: CASSTQPGQGQPQHF
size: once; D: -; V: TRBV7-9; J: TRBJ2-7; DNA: TGTGCCAGCAGCCAGACCGGACAAATCACCTACGAGCAGTACTTC; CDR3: CASSQTGQITYEQYF
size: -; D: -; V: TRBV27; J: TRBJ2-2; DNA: TGTGCCAGCAGCTCGTGGGGCAAGGGCGGGGAGCTGTTTTTT; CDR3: CASSSWGKGGELFF
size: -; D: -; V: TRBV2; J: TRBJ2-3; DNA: TGTGCCAGCGCCTGGGACAGCACAGATACGCAGTATTTT; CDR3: CASAWDSTDTQYF
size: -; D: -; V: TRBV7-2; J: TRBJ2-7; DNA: TGTGCCAGCAGCCCCCAAAGCTACGGCGAGCAGTACTTC; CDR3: CASSPQSYGEQYF
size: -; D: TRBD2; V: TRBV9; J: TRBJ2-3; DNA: TGTGCCAGCAGCGGGGGACTAGGTGGCGATACGCAGTATTTT; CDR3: CASSGGLGGDTQYF
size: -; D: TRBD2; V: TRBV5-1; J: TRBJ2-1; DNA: TGCGCCAGCAGCCCGGACCTAGCGGACAATGAGCAGTTCTTC; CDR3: CASSPDLADNEQFF
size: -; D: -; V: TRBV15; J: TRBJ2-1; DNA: TGTGCCACCAGCAGGGGGTCCGGATACAATGAGCAGTTCTTC; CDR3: CATSRGSGYNEQFF